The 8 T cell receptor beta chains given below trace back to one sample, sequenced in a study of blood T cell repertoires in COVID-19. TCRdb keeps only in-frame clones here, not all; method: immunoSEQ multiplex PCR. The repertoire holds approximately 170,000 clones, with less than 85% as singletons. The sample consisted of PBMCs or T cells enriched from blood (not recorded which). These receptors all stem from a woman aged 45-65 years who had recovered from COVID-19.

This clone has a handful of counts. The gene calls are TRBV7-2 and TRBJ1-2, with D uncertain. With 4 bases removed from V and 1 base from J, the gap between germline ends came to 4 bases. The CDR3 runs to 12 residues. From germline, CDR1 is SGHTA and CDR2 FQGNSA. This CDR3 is CASSYSNYGYTF. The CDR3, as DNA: TGTGCCAGCAGCTACAGTAACTATGGCTACACCTTC.

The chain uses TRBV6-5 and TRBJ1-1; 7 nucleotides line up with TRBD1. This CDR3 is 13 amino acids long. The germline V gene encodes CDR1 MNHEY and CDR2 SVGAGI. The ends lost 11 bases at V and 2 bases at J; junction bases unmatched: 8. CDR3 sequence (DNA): TGTGCCGCCGAGGGGGCTGGAAACACTGAAGCTTTCTTT. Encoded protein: CAAEGAGNTEAFF.

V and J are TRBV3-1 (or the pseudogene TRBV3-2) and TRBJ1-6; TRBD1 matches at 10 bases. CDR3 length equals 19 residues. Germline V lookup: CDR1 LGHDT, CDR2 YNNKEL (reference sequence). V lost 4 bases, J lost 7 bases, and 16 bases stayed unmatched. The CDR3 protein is CASSPPVERGQGPNSPLHF. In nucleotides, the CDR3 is TGTGCCAGCAGCCCACCGGTGGAAAGGGGACAGGGGCCGAATTCACCCCTCCACTTT.

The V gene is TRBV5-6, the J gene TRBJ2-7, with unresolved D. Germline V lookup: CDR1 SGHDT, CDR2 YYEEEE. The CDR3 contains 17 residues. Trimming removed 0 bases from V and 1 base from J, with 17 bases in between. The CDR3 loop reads CASSLATPPSPSYEQYV. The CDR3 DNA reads TGTGCCAGCAGCTTGGCGACTCCCCCTTCCCCATCCTACGAGCAGTACGTC.

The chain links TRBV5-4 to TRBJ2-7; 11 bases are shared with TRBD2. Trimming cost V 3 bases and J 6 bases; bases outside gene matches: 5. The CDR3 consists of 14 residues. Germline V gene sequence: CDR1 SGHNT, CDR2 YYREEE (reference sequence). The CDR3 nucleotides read TGTGCCAGCAGCTACGGGACTAGCGGTGGCGAGCAGTACGTC. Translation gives CASSYGTSGGEQYV.

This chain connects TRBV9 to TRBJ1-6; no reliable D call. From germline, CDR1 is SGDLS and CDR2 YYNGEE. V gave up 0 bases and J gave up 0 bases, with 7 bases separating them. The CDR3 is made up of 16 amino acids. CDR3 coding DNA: TGTGCCAGCAGCGTAGGCGAAAGCTCCTATAATTCACCCCTCCACTTT. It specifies CASSVGESSYNSPLHF.

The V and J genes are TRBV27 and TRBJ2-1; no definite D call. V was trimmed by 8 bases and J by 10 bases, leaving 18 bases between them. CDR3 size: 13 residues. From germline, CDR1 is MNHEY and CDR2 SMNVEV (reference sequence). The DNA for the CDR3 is TGTGCCAGCCTTTCTCAGTCGCCTCCGGAGCAGTTCTTC. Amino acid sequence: CASLSQSPPEQFF.

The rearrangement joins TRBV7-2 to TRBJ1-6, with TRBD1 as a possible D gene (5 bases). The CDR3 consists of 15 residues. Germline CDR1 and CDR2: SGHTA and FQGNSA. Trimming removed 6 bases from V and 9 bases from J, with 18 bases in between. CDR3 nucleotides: TGTGCCAGCAGGAAACCCGGGACTGGGGGTTCACCCCTCCACTTT. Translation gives CASRKPGTGGSPLHF. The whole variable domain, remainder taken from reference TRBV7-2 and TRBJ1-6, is GAGVSQSPSNKVTEKGKDVELRCDPISGHTALYWYRQSLGQGLEFLIYFQGNSAPDKSGLPSDRFSAERTGGSVSTLTIQRTQQEDSAVYLCASRKPGTGGSPLHFGNGTRLTVT.